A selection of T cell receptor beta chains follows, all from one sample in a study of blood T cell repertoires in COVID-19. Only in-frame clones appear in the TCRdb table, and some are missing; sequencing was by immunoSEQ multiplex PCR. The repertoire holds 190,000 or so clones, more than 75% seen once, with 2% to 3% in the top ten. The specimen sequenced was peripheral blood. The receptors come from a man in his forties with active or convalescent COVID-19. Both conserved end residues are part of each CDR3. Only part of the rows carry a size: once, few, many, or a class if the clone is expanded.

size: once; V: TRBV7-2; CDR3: CASSDGQLNTGELFF
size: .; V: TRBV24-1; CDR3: CATRPGFTGELFF
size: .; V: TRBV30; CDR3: CASLPSGANVLTF
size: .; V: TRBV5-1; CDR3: CASSSRTGRETQYF
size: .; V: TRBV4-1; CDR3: CASSRGEWQGREGGYTF
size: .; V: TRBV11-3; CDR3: CASSLVPQGDQPQHF
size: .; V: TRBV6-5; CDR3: CASSYRVTGGRAEAFF
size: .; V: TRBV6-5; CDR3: CASSLGGDGYTF
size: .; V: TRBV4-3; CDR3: CASSPTGRNTEAFF
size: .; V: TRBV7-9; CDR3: CASSGRTSGGYEQYF
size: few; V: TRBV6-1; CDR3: CASSERRLTGGYGYTF
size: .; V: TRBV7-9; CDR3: CASSLGGGGYTEAFF
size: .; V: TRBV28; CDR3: CASSKAGQETQYF
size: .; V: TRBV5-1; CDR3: CASSPLRTGNNGYTF
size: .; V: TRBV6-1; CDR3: CASSDIRAGMNTEAFF
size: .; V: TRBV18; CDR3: CASSPVRTEADSPLHF